Below, 27 T cell receptor beta chains from the same sample are listed, as sequenced in a study of blood T cell repertoires in COVID-19. The data were produced by immunoSEQ multiplex PCR, yet TCRdb's version contains in-frame clones alone and is incomplete. The sample lists a few hundred thousand clones; approximately 89% were seen once. Sequenced sample: peripheral blood. The source of these receptors is a woman between 50 and 59 years old who had recovered from COVID-19.

This clone has a handful of counts. This sequence joins TRBV5-8 and TRBJ2-1; 11 positions agree with TRBD1. With V trimmed by 3 bases and J by 2 bases, 1 base remained unmatched. CDR1 and CDR2 (germline): SGHTS, YDEGEE. This CDR3 is built from 15 residues. CDR3 amino acids: CASSSGQGAYNEQFF. The CDR3, as DNA: TGTGCCAGCAGCTCGGGACAGGGGGCCTACAATGAGCAGTTCTTC.

The chain recombines TRBV29-1 with TRBJ2-5; TRBD2 matches at 8 bases. Germline V gene data show CDR1 as SQVTM and CDR2 as ANQGSEA. The CDR3 runs to 14 residues. Trimming removed 4 bases from V and 1 base from J; junction bases left unmatched: 5. CDR3 region: CSVARLAFQETQYF. The CDR3 DNA follows: TGCAGCGTTGCCAGACTAGCGTTCCAAGAGACCCAGTACTTC.

This rearrangement joins TRBV30 to TRBJ1-3, with D perhaps matching TRBD1 (5 bases). Germline assignment: CDR1 GTSNPN and CDR2 SVGIG (reference sequence). This CDR3 region has 13 residues. V was clipped by 3 bases and J by 7 bases, with 13 bases between them. The CDR3, as DNA: TGTGCCTGGAGCCGGGGGGGACGTAACACCATATATTTT. Amino acids: CAWSRGGRNTIYF.

The rearrangement joins TRBV9 to TRBJ1-6; TRBD1 agrees at 8 bases. Trimming cost V 3 bases and J 10 bases; bases outside gene matches: 6. CDR1 is SGDLS and CDR2 is YYNGEE in the germline V gene. The length of the CDR3 is 14 residues. In DNA, the CDR3 is TGTGCCAGCAGCGCGACAGGGGAGGGATCACCCCTCCACTTT. Translation: CASSATGEGSPLHF.

This sequence joins TRBV7-9 and TRBJ2-6; 7 bases agree with TRBD1. The CDR3 has 16 amino acids. J was trimmed by 1 base and V by 7 bases; bases with no gene match: 7. The V gene's germline CDR1 is SEHNR and CDR2 FQNEAQ (reference sequence). CDR3 in DNA: TGTGCCAGCATAACAGGGGTAGATTCTGGGGCCAACGTCCTGACTTTC. Protein: CASITGVDSGANVLTF.

The chain has TRBV5-1 and TRBJ2-2; TRBD2 agrees at 7 bases. This CDR3 has 16 amino acids. J was trimmed by 1 base and V by 0 bases; bases with no gene match: 3. Germline CDR1 SGHRS, CDR2 YFSETQ. CDR3 in DNA: TGCGCCAGCAGCTTGGCCTTAGCGGGGAACACCGGGGAGCTGTTTTTT. It codes for CASSLALAGNTGELFF.

The chain recombines TRBV6-5 with TRBJ1-1, with a weak D call TRBD1 (5 bases). Germline lookup yields CDR1 MNHEY and CDR2 SVGAGI. V lost 2 bases and J lost 3, with 16 bases in between. CDR3 length: 16 amino acids. As DNA, the CDR3 is TGTGCCAGCAGTTACCTCTGGGGGGGTGGGCACACTGAAGCTTTCTTT. Amino acid sequence: CASSYLWGGGHTEAFF.

A word on this clone: Other nucleotide sequences in the sample specify the same CDR3. The J gene is TRBJ1-3, the V gene TRBV5-1, with D possibly matching TRBD1 (5 bases). The CDR3 contains 15 residues. V dropped 0 bases and J dropped 3 bases, with 10 bases sitting between them. Germline assignment: CDR1 SGHRS and CDR2 YFSETQ. Written as DNA, the CDR3 is TGCGCCAGCAGCTTGGGTAGGGGAAGTGGAAACACCATATATTTT. Its protein product is CASSLGRGSGNTIYF.

The CDR3: CASSLRGQINTGELFF. The CDR3, as DNA: TGTGCCAGCAGTTTAAGGGGACAGATTAACACCGGGGAGCTGTTTTTT. The V call is TRBV27, the J call TRBJ2-2; 7 nucleotides match TRBD1. Germline V lookup: CDR1 MNHEY, CDR2 SMNVEV (reference sequence). The CDR3 consists of 16 residues. The V gene end was trimmed by 2 bases and the J gene end by 2 bases; junction bases not matched to a gene: 5.

The genes are TRBV19 and TRBJ1-4, with unresolved D. This CDR3 region has 11 residues. V was pared by 4 bases and J by 13 bases, with 10 bases between. Germline V CDR1 and CDR2: LNHDA, SQIVND (reference sequence). Here the CDR3 reads CASSTGSGLFF. The CDR3 coding sequence is TGTGCCAGTAGTACCGGGTCCGGACTGTTTTTT.

The CDR3 DNA reads as TGTGCCAGCAGTGAAGGGAGGGCGTCTCACTACGAGCAGTACTTC. Its protein product is CASSEGRASHYEQYF. The J gene is TRBJ2-7, the V gene TRBV25-1; 7 bases line up with TRBD2. CDR1 and CDR2 (germline): MGHDK, SYGVNS. The V and J ends lost 2 bases and 3 bases, in that order; junction bases with no gene match: 7. The CDR3 length is 15 residues.

The V call is TRBV5-1, the J call TRBJ2-7; D may be TRBD1 (6 bases). The CDR3 length is 13 residues. With 4 bases removed from V and 5 bases from J, the gap between germline ends came to 13 bases. The germline CDR1 and CDR2 sequences are SGHRS and YFSETQ. CDR3 coding DNA: TGCGCCAGCAGCGAACAGGGTTGGGACGAGCAGTACTTC. It specifies CASSEQGWDEQYF.

The genes are TRBV10-3 and TRBJ1-6; TRBD1 matches 8 bases. Germline CDR1 reads ENHRY; CDR2 reads SYGVKD. The CDR3 totals 15 residues. The V gene end was trimmed by 6 bases and the J gene end by 8 bases; junction bases not matched to a gene: 9. Written as DNA, the CDR3 is TGTGCCATCAGAGAGACAGGGGCTTTCGATTCACCCCTCCACTTT. It is translated as CAIRETGAFDSPLHF.

The chain has TRBV30 and TRBJ1-1; 8 bases agree with TRBD1. With 7 bases clipped from V and 1 base from J, the junction kept 5 bases outside the gene matches. Germline V gives CDR1 GTSNPN, CDR2 SVGIG (reference sequence). This CDR3 is 13 amino acids long. The CDR3 nucleotides are TGTGCCTACAGGACAGGGTGGAACACTGAAGCTTTCTTT. This sequence encodes CAYRTGWNTEAFF.

The rearrangement uses TRBV5-1 and TRBJ2-1; 8 bases align to TRBD1. CDR3 length equals 13 residues. CDR1 SGHRS and CDR2 YFSETQ come from the germline V gene. After removal of 4 bases from V and 9 bases from J, the junction contained 6 bases not matched to a gene. CDR3 DNA: TGCGCCAGCAGCCCTGGACAGGGAGGTGAGCAGTTCTTC. Its translation is CASSPGQGGEQFF.

The V call is TRBV5-6, the J call TRBJ1-6, with D unclear. Trimming removed 4 bases from V and 7 bases from J, with 15 bases in between. The germline gives CDR1 SGHDT, CDR2 YYEEEE. The CDR3 runs to 15 residues. CDR3 DNA sequence: TGTGCCAGCAGCCAAGACGGGTGGGAGAATTCACCCCTCCACTTT. Translated: CASSQDGWENSPLHF. Full variable domain (missing parts from reference TRBV5-6 and TRBJ1-6): DAGVTQSPTHLIKTRGQQVTLRCSPKSGHDTVSWYQQALGQGPQFIFQYYEEEERQRGNFPDRFSGHQFPNYSSELNVNALLLGDSALYLCASSQDGWENSPLHFGNGTRLTVT.

The chain has TRBV9 and TRBJ2-1; D is possibly TRBD1 (6 bases). The CDR3 is made up of 15 amino acids. Between the trimmed V and J ends, which lost 2 bases and 5 bases, there was a span of 14 bases. Germline V gives CDR1 SGDLS, CDR2 YYNGEE. The CDR3 reads CASSVGTLPNNEQFF. The CDR3 DNA is TGTGCCAGCAGCGTGGGGACACTCCCGAACAATGAGCAGTTCTTC.

This chain connects TRBV5-1 to TRBJ2-5; TRBD2 agrees at 10 bases. This CDR3 is built from 17 residues. Losses at the gene ends were 4 bases for V and 2 bases for J; bases not matched to a gene: 11. CDR1 and CDR2 from the germline V gene are SGHRS and YFSETQ. The CDR3 bases are TGCGCCAGCAGCACTAGCGGGGCCCACCCATTACAAGAGACCCAGTACTTC. This translates into CASSTSGAHPLQETQYF.

J is TRBJ1-2 and V is TRBV6-1; D unclear. This CDR3 has 12 residues. Trimming took off 3 bases at V and 4 bases at J, with 6 bases between the two ends. Germline CDR1 reads MNHNS; CDR2 reads SASEGT. The CDR3 DNA is TGTGCCAGCAGTGATAGTTTCTATGGCTACACCTTC. Amino acid sequence: CASSDSFYGYTF.

The V gene is TRBV27, the J gene TRBJ1-5; D unclear. Per germline, CDR1 MNHEY and CDR2 SMNVEV (reference sequence). Trimming pared 4 bases from V and 6 bases from J, leaving 10 bases between. The CDR3 is 13 amino acids. The CDR3 DNA reads TGTGCCAGCAGTTCGGGGTCCGGTCAGCCCCAGCATTTT. Translation gives CASSSGSGQPQHF.

The chain combines TRBV28 with TRBJ2-7; TRBD2 matches at 11 bases. The germline CDR1 and CDR2 sequences are MDHEN and SYDVKM. The junction had 6 bases not matched to a gene; V was cut back by 7 bases and J by 4 bases. The CDR3 loop spans 14 amino acids. This CDR3 is CASNLAGGPYEQYF. Written as DNA, the CDR3 is TGTGCCAGCAACTTAGCGGGAGGGCCTTACGAGCAGTACTTC.

About this clone itself: At one of its ends the junction is not consistent with the germline gene, which may arise from a read error. The V gene is TRBV11-2, the J gene TRBJ2-1, with TRBD2 matching over 8 bases. The CDR3 contains 16 residues. Per the germline V gene, CDR1 is SGHAT and CDR2 is FQNNGV. CDR3 nucleotide sequence: TGTGCCAGCAGCTTACTCGGAAGCGGGAGCTACCATGAGCAGTTCTTC. This gives the protein CASSLLGSGSYHEQFF.

The chain carries TRBV5-8 and TRBJ1-5, with TRBD1 as a possible D gene (5 bases). Trimming pared 4 bases from V and 4 bases from J, leaving 12 bases between. CDR3 length: 14 residues. CDR1 is SGHTS, CDR2 YDEGEE, per germline. CDR3 loop: CASSPRQPNQPQHF. In DNA form, the CDR3 reads TGTGCCAGCAGCCCCCGACAGCCTAATCAGCCCCAGCATTTT.

The rearrangement joins TRBV5-6 to TRBJ2-1; 10 bases line up with TRBD2. Germline CDR1 and CDR2: SGHDT and YYEEEE. The CDR3 consists of 16 residues. V shed 5 bases and J 7 bases; nucleotides not matched to a gene: 12. The CDR3 here is CASRYDTGTSENEQFF. The CDR3 bases are TGTGCCAGCAGGTATGACACCGGGACTAGCGAGAATGAGCAGTTCTTC.

V usage is TRBV2 and J usage is TRBJ1-1; D gene unclear. Germline values: CDR1 SNHLY, CDR2 FYNNEI. Trimming left V 7 bases short and J 0 bases short, with 12 bases between. This CDR3 spans 14 amino acids. CDR3 loop: CASNHRSMNTEAFF. The CDR3 region has the DNA TGTGCCAGCAACCACAGATCCATGAACACTGAAGCTTTCTTT.

The gene calls are TRBV6-2 or TRBV6-3 and TRBJ1-2; D unresolved. Trimming cost V 5 bases and J 4 bases, with 11 bases left between them. Germline assignment: CDR1 MNHEY and CDR2 SVGEGT. The CDR3 length is 13 residues. In DNA form, the CDR3 reads TGTGCCAGCAGTCGGCGGGAGGGCTATGGCTACACCTTC. It translates to CASSRREGYGYTF.

In its sample, this clone was seen once. The chain carries TRBV5-5 and TRBJ2-5; 7 bases fit TRBD1. CDR1 is SGHKS, CDR2 YYEKEE, per germline (reference sequence). Germline trimming cut 4 bases from V and 4 bases from J; bases unmatched to any gene: 1. The CDR3 runs 12 residues. CDR3 sequence (DNA): TGTGCCAGCAGCAGACAGGGAGAGACCCAGTACTTC. This gives the protein CASSRQGETQYF.